A selection of T cell receptor beta chains follows, all from one sample in a study of OX40 agonist ivuxolimab in advanced cancers. Libraries were prepared by immunoSEQ multiplex PCR; TCRdb keeps only in-frame clonotypes and omits some of them. The sample records around 94,000 clones, 80% to 90% being singletons. Source: CD4+ or CD8+ T cells sorted from blood, taken in a trial of the OX40 agonist ivuxolimab. The origin of the receptors is an adult with an advanced solid tumor such as melanoma, head and neck, liver or kidney cancer. Each CDR3 is given with its conserved first and last residue. The order of the fields is J gene, D gene, clone size, V gene, CDR3 protein, CDR3 DNA. D genes are given only for firm matches. A row's size may be missing; if present it is once, few, many or a size class.

J gene: TRBJ2-1; D gene: TRBD1; clone size: -; V gene: TRBV6-6; CDR3 protein: CASSSPGGEQFF; CDR3 DNA: TGTGCCAGCAGTTCTCCAGGGGGAGAGCAGTTCTTC
J gene: TRBJ1-5; D gene: TRBD1; clone size: -; V gene: TRBV27; CDR3 protein: CASSLDRDYQPQHF; CDR3 DNA: TGTGCCAGCAGTTTAGACAGGGATTATCAGCCCCAGCATTTT
J gene: TRBJ1-1; D gene: -; clone size: once; V gene: TRBV5-1; CDR3 protein: CASSLEGGQNTEAFF; CDR3 DNA: TGCGCCAGCAGCTTGGAGGGCGGCCAGAACACTGAAGCTTTCTTT
J gene: TRBJ2-5; D gene: -; clone size: -; V gene: TRBV5-1; CDR3 protein: CASSSVGGLIGETQYF; CDR3 DNA: TGCGCCAGCAGCTCGGTCGGGGGGCTTATCGGAGAGACCCAGTACTTC
J gene: TRBJ1-2; D gene: TRBD1; clone size: few; V gene: TRBV28; CDR3 protein: CASSSDGTGVGRSYGYTF; CDR3 DNA: TGTGCCAGCAGTAGTGATGGGACAGGGGTGGGGAGGTCCTATGGCTACACCTTC
J gene: TRBJ2-2; D gene: -; clone size: -; V gene: TRBV9; CDR3 protein: CASSVAARRTGELFF; CDR3 DNA: TGTGCCAGCAGCGTAGCGGCACGGCGCACCGGGGAGCTGTTTTTT
J gene: TRBJ2-7; D gene: -; clone size: -; V gene: TRBV6-5; CDR3 protein: CASSYMGGEQYF; CDR3 DNA: TGTGCCAGCAGTTACATGGGGGGCGAGCAGTACTTC
J gene: TRBJ2-5; D gene: TRBD1; clone size: -; V gene: TRBV5-6; CDR3 protein: CASSFAPTGDQETQYF; CDR3 DNA: TGTGCCAGCAGCTTCGCTCCTACAGGGGACCAAGAGACCCAGTACTTC
J gene: TRBJ2-7; D gene: -; clone size: -; V gene: TRBV7-9; CDR3 protein: CASSLPGLGEQYF; CDR3 DNA: TGTGCCAGCAGCTTACCGGGATTGGGCGAGCAGTACTTC
J gene: TRBJ2-1; D gene: -; clone size: -; V gene: TRBV4-3; CDR3 protein: CASSQVGFYNEQFF; CDR3 DNA: TGCGCCAGCAGCCAAGTTGGTTTTTACAATGAGCAGTTCTTC
J gene: TRBJ1-2; D gene: -; clone size: -; V gene: TRBV19; CDR3 protein: CASSIEGRSNYGYTF; CDR3 DNA: TGTGCCAGTAGTATAGAAGGGAGATCTAACTATGGCTACACCTTC
J gene: TRBJ2-3; D gene: -; clone size: few; V gene: TRBV11-1; CDR3 protein: CASSFTLQADTQYF; CDR3 DNA: TGTGCCAGCAGCTTCACGCTACAAGCAGATACGCAGTATTTT
J gene: TRBJ2-5; D gene: TRBD1; clone size: -; V gene: TRBV15; CDR3 protein: CATSRGGTGGEETQYF; CDR3 DNA: TGTGCCACCAGCAGGGGAGGGACAGGGGGTGAAGAGACCCAGTACTTC
J gene: TRBJ2-3; D gene: -; clone size: -; V gene: TRBV7-7; CDR3 protein: CASSLGQATDTQYF; CDR3 DNA: TGTGCTAGCAGCTTAGGGCAGGCCACAGATACGCAGTATTTT
J gene: TRBJ2-3; D gene: TRBD2; clone size: -; V gene: TRBV27; CDR3 protein: CASSSLAGLGDTQYF; CDR3 DNA: TGTGCCAGCAGTTCCCTAGCGGGGCTGGGAGATACGCAGTATTTT
J gene: TRBJ1-2; D gene: TRBD1; clone size: -; V gene: TRBV23-1; CDR3 protein: CASSHRDREKAGYTF; CDR3 DNA: TGCGCCAGCAGTCACAGGGACAGGGAAAAGGCTGGCTACACCTTC
J gene: TRBJ2-7; D gene: TRBD1; clone size: -; V gene: TRBV7-7; CDR3 protein: CASSPGTGDSYEQYF; CDR3 DNA: TGTGCTAGCAGCCCGGGGACAGGGGACTCCTACGAGCAGTACTTC
J gene: TRBJ1-2; D gene: TRBD1; clone size: -; V gene: TRBV14; CDR3 protein: CASSLDYRTGQYYGYTF; CDR3 DNA: TGTGCCAGCAGCCTTGATTACAGGACAGGGCAATACTATGGCTACACCTTC
J gene: TRBJ2-5; D gene: -; clone size: -; V gene: TRBV14; CDR3 protein: CASSQDLGRETQYF; CDR3 DNA: TGTGCCAGCAGCCAAGATCTGGGTCGAGAGACCCAGTACTTC
J gene: TRBJ1-1; D gene: -; clone size: -; V gene: TRBV5-1; CDR3 protein: CASSLGAGLGTEAFF; CDR3 DNA: TGCGCCAGCAGCTTGGGGGCGGGGTTGGGCACTGAAGCTTTCTTT
J gene: TRBJ2-1; D gene: TRBD2; clone size: -; V gene: TRBV11-2; CDR3 protein: CASSLRLAGVNEQFF; CDR3 DNA: TGTGCCAGCAGCCTTCGACTAGCGGGGGTCAATGAGCAGTTCTTC
J gene: TRBJ2-5; D gene: TRBD2; clone size: -; V gene: TRBV7-9; CDR3 protein: CASAGGRIGKETQYF; CDR3 DNA: TGTGCCAGTGCGGGGGGGCGCATCGGGAAGGAGACCCAGTACTTC
J gene: TRBJ1-2; D gene: TRBD1; clone size: -; V gene: TRBV5-4; CDR3 protein: CASSLEGAGYTF; CDR3 DNA: TGTGCCAGCAGCTTGGAGGGGGCTGGCTACACCTTC
J gene: TRBJ1-1; D gene: TRBD1; clone size: -; V gene: TRBV6-5; CDR3 protein: CASSYSHRGATEAFF; CDR3 DNA: TGTGCCAGCAGTTACTCGCACAGGGGGGCCACTGAAGCTTTCTTT
J gene: TRBJ2-5; D gene: TRBD2; clone size: -; V gene: TRBV7-7; CDR3 protein: CASSMERGAETQYF; CDR3 DNA: TGTGCCAGCAGCATGGAGCGGGGGGCTGAGACCCAGTACTTC
J gene: TRBJ1-5; D gene: -; clone size: -; V gene: TRBV9; CDR3 protein: CASSVGWEGQPQHF; CDR3 DNA: TGTGCCAGCAGCGTAGGGTGGGAGGGGCAGCCCCAGCATTTT
J gene: TRBJ2-7; D gene: TRBD2; clone size: -; V gene: TRBV2; CDR3 protein: CASSLAGSYEQYF; CDR3 DNA: TGTGCCAGCAGCCTAGCGGGGTCCTACGAGCAGTACTTC
J gene: TRBJ1-5; D gene: -; clone size: -; V gene: TRBV6-6; CDR3 protein: CASSYSQGHQPQHF; CDR3 DNA: TGTGCCAGCAGTTACTCGCAGGGTCATCAGCCCCAGCATTTT
J gene: TRBJ2-1; D gene: -; clone size: -; V gene: TRBV7-7; CDR3 protein: CASSPGLSLSLSPNEQFF; CDR3 DNA: TGTGCTAGCAGCCCTGGGTTGAGTCTTTCTCTTTCCCCCAATGAGCAGTTCTTC
J gene: TRBJ2-7; D gene: TRBD2; clone size: -; V gene: TRBV11-2; CDR3 protein: CASSFGGGSSYEQYF; CDR3 DNA: TGTGCCAGCAGCTTTGGCGGGGGGAGCTCCTACGAGCAGTACTTC
J gene: TRBJ2-3; D gene: TRBD2; clone size: -; V gene: TRBV4-1; CDR3 protein: CASSQERGGRTDTQYF; CDR3 DNA: TGCGCCAGCAGCCAAGAACGGGGGGGCCGGACAGATACGCAGTATTTT
J gene: TRBJ2-3; D gene: -; clone size: -; V gene: TRBV4-2; CDR3 protein: CASSSSLPRANTQYF; CDR3 DNA: TGTGCCAGCAGCTCCTCCCTGCCCAGGGCAAATACGCAGTATTTT
J gene: TRBJ2-1; D gene: -; clone size: -; V gene: TRBV27; CDR3 protein: CASSGGPLANSGPRWNEQFF; CDR3 DNA: TGTGCCAGCAGCGGAGGACCCTTGGCTAATAGCGGCCCAAGATGGAATGAGCAGTTCTTC
J gene: TRBJ2-3; D gene: TRBD2; clone size: -; V gene: TRBV4-3; CDR3 protein: CASSQGGLDTQYF; CDR3 DNA: TGCGCCAGCAGCCAAGGGGGACTAGACACGCAGTATTTT
J gene: TRBJ2-7; D gene: -; clone size: -; V gene: TRBV18; CDR3 protein: CASSPRENLGEQYF; CDR3 DNA: TGTGCCAGCTCACCTAGGGAGAATCTGGGCGAGCAGTACTTC
J gene: TRBJ2-7; D gene: -; clone size: -; V gene: TRBV6-6; CDR3 protein: CASSYSAGSYEQYF; CDR3 DNA: TGTGCCAGCAGTTACTCCGCAGGCTCCTACGAGCAGTACTTC
J gene: TRBJ2-3; D gene: TRBD1; clone size: -; V gene: TRBV5-4; CDR3 protein: CASSQGGAADTQYF; CDR3 DNA: TGTGCCAGCAGTCAAGGGGGCGCGGCAGATACGCAGTATTTT
J gene: TRBJ2-5; D gene: TRBD2; clone size: -; V gene: TRBV9; CDR3 protein: CASSQVAGGLETQYF; CDR3 DNA: TGTGCCAGCAGCCAAGTAGCGGGGGGGCTCGAGACCCAGTACTTC
J gene: TRBJ2-1; D gene: TRBD2; clone size: -; V gene: TRBV10-3; CDR3 protein: CAITYGGAYNEQFF; CDR3 DNA: TGTGCCATCACCTACGGGGGGGCCTACAATGAGCAGTTCTTC
J gene: TRBJ1-2; D gene: TRBD1; clone size: -; V gene: TRBV11-2; CDR3 protein: CASSPGGRYGYTF; CDR3 DNA: TGTGCCAGCAGCCCAGGGGGACGGTATGGCTACACCTTC
J gene: TRBJ2-7; D gene: -; clone size: -; V gene: TRBV12-5; CDR3 protein: CASGPPYEQYF; CDR3 DNA: TGTGCTAGTGGTCCCCCCTACGAGCAGTACTTC
J gene: TRBJ2-7; D gene: -; clone size: once; V gene: TRBV6-1; CDR3 protein: CASSLSNYEQYF; CDR3 DNA: TGTGCCAGCAGTTTATCTAACTACGAGCAGTACTTC
J gene: TRBJ1-2; D gene: -; clone size: -; V gene: TRBV5-4; CDR3 protein: CASSSLAGYGYTF; CDR3 DNA: TGTGCCAGCAGCTCCCTGGCCGGCTATGGCTACACCTTC
J gene: TRBJ2-3; D gene: TRBD1; clone size: -; V gene: TRBV2; CDR3 protein: CASRGQGASSSSTDTQYF; CDR3 DNA: TGTGCCAGCAGAGGGCAGGGGGCCTCGAGTTCTAGCACAGATACGCAGTATTTT
J gene: TRBJ2-7; D gene: TRBD1; clone size: -; V gene: TRBV7-6; CDR3 protein: CASSRDPGQGVGEQYF; CDR3 DNA: TGTGCCAGCAGCCGAGATCCGGGACAGGGTGTCGGCGAGCAGTACTTC
J gene: TRBJ1-2; D gene: -; clone size: -; V gene: TRBV9; CDR3 protein: CASSVARGYGYTF; CDR3 DNA: TGTGCCAGCAGCGTAGCCAGGGGTTATGGCTACACCTTC
J gene: TRBJ1-1; D gene: -; clone size: -; V gene: TRBV18; CDR3 protein: CASSPLTGPGTEAFF; CDR3 DNA: TGTGCCAGCTCACCACTTACGGGACCTGGGACTGAAGCTTTCTTT
J gene: TRBJ2-3; D gene: -; clone size: -; V gene: TRBV5-1; CDR3 protein: CASSLEATTDTQYF; CDR3 DNA: TGCGCCAGCAGCTTGGAAGCGACCACAGATACGCAGTATTTT
J gene: TRBJ2-2; D gene: -; clone size: -; V gene: TRBV4-1; CDR3 protein: CASSHAGIVNTGELFF; CDR3 DNA: TGCGCCAGCAGCCACGCCGGGATTGTGAACACCGGGGAGCTGTTTTTT
J gene: TRBJ2-3; D gene: TRBD1; clone size: -; V gene: TRBV6-1; CDR3 protein: CASDWTGSTDTQYF; CDR3 DNA: TGTGCCAGCGATTGGACAGGTAGCACAGATACGCAGTATTTT
J gene: TRBJ1-5; D gene: -; clone size: -; V gene: TRBV6-5; CDR3 protein: CASSATTGRNQPQHF; CDR3 DNA: TGTGCCAGCAGTGCTACTACAGGGAGGAATCAGCCCCAGCATTTT
J gene: TRBJ2-1; D gene: TRBD1; clone size: -; V gene: TRBV7-2; CDR3 protein: CATLRDRGYNEQFF; CDR3 DNA: TGTGCCACCCTCCGGGACAGGGGATACAATGAGCAGTTCTTC
J gene: TRBJ1-1; D gene: -; clone size: -; V gene: TRBV5-5; CDR3 protein: CASSLDSNTEAFF; CDR3 DNA: TGTGCCAGCAGCTTGGACTCTAACACTGAAGCTTTCTTT